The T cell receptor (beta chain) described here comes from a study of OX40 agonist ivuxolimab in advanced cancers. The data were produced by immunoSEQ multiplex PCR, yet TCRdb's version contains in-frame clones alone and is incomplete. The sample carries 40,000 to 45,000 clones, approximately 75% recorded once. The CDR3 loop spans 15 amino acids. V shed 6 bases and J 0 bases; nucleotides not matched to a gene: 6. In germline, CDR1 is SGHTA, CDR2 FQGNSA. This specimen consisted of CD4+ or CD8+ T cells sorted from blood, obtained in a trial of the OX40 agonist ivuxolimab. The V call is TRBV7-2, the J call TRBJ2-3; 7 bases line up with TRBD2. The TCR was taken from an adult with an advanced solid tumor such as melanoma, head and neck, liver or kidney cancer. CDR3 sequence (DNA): TGTGCCAGCAGTTGGGCTAGCGGTAGCACAGATACGCAGTATTTT. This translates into CASSWASGSTDTQYF.